The rows below give T cell receptor beta chains drawn from one sample of a study of T cell clonotyping in hematopoietic cell transplantation. Using immunoSEQ multiplex PCR, the repertoire was profiled, and TCRdb retains in-frame clones only, with some absent. The table includes fewer than 80,000 clones, around 94% detected once. Sequencing was done on a sample of peripheral blood mononuclear cells. These receptors were taken from a man between 45 and 60 years old in good health. Some clones in this sample may be carry-over from other donors' samples. The CDR3 runs from the conserved cysteine through the conserved F or W. The order of the fields is J gene, D gene, V gene, clone size, CDR3 protein, CDR3 DNA. A D gene is named only where the DNA matches it firmly. The size of a clone is reported for some rows only, either as once, few or many, or as a class for expanded clones.

TRBJ2-7,NA,TRBV5-4,NA,CASSLASGSASYEQYF,TGTGCCAGCAGCTTGGCTTCGGGCTCGGCCTCCTACGAGCAGTACTTC
TRBJ2-4,NA,TRBV27,NA,CASSLGGNKNIQYF,TGTGCCAGCAGTTTAGGAGGGAACAAAAACATTCAGTACTTC
TRBJ1-5,NA,TRBV7-2,once,CASKASGRNQPQHF,TGTGCCAGCAAAGCTAGTGGTCGCAATCAGCCCCAGCATTTT
TRBJ1-1,NA,TRBV28,NA,CASIPRTVMNTEAFF,TGTGCCAGCATTCCCCGGACAGTAATGAACACTGAAGCTTTCTTT
TRBJ2-7,TRBD2,TRBV6-5,NA,CASSYAGTSSYEQYF,TGTGCCAGCAGTTACGCCGGGACTAGTTCCTACGAGCAGTACTTC
TRBJ2-7,NA,TRBV2,NA,CASSDSFGAEQYF,TGTGCCAGCAGTGACTCTTTTGGGGCCGAGCAGTACTTC
TRBJ1-5,NA,TRBV27,NA,CASSPGDFANQPQHF,TGTGCCAGCAGCCCCGGGGACTTTGCAAATCAGCCCCAGCATTTT
TRBJ1-5,TRBD1,TRBV18,once,CASSPLGTGGRDQPQHF,TGTGCCAGCTCACCGCTAGGGACAGGGGGCCGAGATCAGCCCCAGCATTTT
TRBJ1-6,NA,TRBV7-3,NA,CASSGGFDTNSPLHF,TGTGCCAGCTCTGGGGGTTTCGACACGAATTCACCCCTCCACTTT
TRBJ2-5,NA,TRBV9,NA,CASSPHDQASWETQYF,TGTGCCAGCAGCCCCCATGACCAGGCTAGTTGGGAGACCCAGTACTTC
TRBJ1-2,NA,TRBV6-5,NA,CASSYTPGYTNYGYTF,TGTGCCAGCAGCTACACTCCAGGGTATACTAACTATGGCTACACCTTC